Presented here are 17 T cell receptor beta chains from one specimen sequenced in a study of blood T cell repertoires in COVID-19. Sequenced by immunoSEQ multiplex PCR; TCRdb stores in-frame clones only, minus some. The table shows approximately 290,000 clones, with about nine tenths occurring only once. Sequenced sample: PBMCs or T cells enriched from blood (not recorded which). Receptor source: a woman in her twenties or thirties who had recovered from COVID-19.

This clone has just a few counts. CDR3 DNA: TGTGCCAGCAGCGTAGTAGAGGGTAGCGACACTGAAGCTTTCTTT. It codes for CASSVVEGSDTEAFF. This chain joins TRBV9 and TRBJ1-1; no clear D. There are 15 residues in the CDR3. The V gene lost 0 bases and the J gene lost 3 bases, with 12 bases spanning the gap. Germline assignment: CDR1 SGDLS and CDR2 YYNGEE.

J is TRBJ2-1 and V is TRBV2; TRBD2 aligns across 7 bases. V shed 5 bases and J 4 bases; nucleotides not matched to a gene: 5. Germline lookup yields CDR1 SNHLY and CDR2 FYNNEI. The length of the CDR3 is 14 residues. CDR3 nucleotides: TGTGCCAGCAGTTCCGGGACTATTTACAATGAGCAGTTCTTC. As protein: CASSSGTIYNEQFF.

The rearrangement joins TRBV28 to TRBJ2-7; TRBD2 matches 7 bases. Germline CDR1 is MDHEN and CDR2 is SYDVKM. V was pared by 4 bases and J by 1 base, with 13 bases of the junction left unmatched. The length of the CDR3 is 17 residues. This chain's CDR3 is CASSSIDRLAESYEQYF. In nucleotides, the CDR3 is TGTGCCAGCAGTTCAATTGACCGGCTAGCGGAGTCCTACGAGCAGTACTTC.

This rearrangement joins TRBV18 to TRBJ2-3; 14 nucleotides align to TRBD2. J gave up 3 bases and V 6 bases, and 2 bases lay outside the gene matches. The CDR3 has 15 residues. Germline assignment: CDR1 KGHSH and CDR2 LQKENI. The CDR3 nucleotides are TGTGCCAGCTCGAGGACTAGCGGGAGGACAGATACGCAGTATTTT. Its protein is CASSRTSGRTDTQYF.

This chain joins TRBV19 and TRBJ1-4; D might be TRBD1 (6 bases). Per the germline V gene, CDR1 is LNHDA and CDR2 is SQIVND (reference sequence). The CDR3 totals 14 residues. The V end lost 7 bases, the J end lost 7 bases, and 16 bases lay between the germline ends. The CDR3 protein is CASTTYRESEKLFF. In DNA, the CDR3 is TGTGCCAGTACCACTTACAGGGAAAGTGAAAAACTGTTTTTT. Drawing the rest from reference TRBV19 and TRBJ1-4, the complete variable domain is DGGITQSPKYLFRKEGQNVTLSCEQNLNHDAMYWYRQDPGQGLRLIYYSQIVNDFQKGDIAEGYSVSREKKESFPLTVTSAQKNPTAFYLCASTTYRESEKLFFGSGTQLSVL.

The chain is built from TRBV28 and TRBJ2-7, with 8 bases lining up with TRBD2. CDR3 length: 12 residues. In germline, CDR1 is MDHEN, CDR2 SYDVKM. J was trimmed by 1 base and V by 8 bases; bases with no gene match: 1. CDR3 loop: CASSGGSYEQYF. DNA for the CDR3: TGTGCCAGCTCGGGAGGGTCCTACGAGCAGTACTTC. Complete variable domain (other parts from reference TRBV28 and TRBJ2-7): DVKVTQSSRYLVKRTGEKVFLECVQDMDHENMFWYRQDPGLGLRLIYFSYDVKMKEKGDIPEGYSVSREKKERFSLILESASTNQTSMYLCASSGGSYEQYFGPGTRLTVT.

CDR3 amino acids: CASAPGTSVYEQYF. The CDR3 region has the DNA TGTGCCAGTGCCCCGGGGACTAGCGTCTACGAGCAGTACTTC. The J gene is TRBJ2-7, the V gene TRBV28; TRBD2 matches 10 bases. The CDR3 has 14 residues. The germline gives CDR1 MDHEN, CDR2 SYDVKM. After removal of 9 bases from V and 3 bases from J, the junction contained 8 bases not matched to a gene.

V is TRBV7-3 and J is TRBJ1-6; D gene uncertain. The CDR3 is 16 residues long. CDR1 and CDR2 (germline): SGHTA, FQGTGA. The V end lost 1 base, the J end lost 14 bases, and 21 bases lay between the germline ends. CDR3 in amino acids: CASSLNPPGGKFTLHF. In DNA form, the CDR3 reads TGTGCCAGCAGCTTAAATCCGCCGGGAGGCAAATTCACCCTCCACTTT.

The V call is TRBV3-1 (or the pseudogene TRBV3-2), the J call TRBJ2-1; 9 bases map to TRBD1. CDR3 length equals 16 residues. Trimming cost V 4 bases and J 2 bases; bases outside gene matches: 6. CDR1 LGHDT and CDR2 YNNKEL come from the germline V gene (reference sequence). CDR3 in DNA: TGTGCCAGCAGCCTTCGGACAGGGGACACCTACAATGAGCAGTTCTTC. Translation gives CASSLRTGDTYNEQFF.

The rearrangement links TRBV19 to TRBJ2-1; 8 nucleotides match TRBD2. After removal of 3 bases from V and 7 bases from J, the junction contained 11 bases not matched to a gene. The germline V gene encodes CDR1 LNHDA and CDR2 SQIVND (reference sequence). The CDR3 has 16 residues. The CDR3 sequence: CASSIRAGRAWNEQFF. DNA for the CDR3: TGTGCCAGTAGTATTCGGGCCGGGAGGGCCTGGAATGAGCAGTTCTTC.

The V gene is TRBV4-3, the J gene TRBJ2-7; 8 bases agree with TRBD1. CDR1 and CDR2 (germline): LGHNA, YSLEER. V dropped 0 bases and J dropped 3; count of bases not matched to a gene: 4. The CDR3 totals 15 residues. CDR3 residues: CASSQEGRGRYEQYF. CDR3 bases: TGCGCCAGCAGCCAAGAAGGCAGGGGGCGCTACGAGCAGTACTTC.

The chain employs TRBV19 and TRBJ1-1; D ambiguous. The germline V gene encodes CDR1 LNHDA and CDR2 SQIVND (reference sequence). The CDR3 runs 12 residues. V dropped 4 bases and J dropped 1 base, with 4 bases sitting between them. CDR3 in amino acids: CASSSGNTEAFF. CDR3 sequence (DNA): TGTGCCAGTAGTAGCGGGAACACTGAAGCTTTCTTT. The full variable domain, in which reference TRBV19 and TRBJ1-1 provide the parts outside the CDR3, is DGGITQSPKYLFRKEGQNVTLSCEQNLNHDAMYWYRQDPGQGLRLIYYSQIVNDFQKGDIAEGYSVSREKKESFPLTVTSAQKNPTAFYLCASSSGNTEAFFGQGTRLTVV.

The chain's CDR3 is CASSQGEGRDTQYF. The CDR3 coding sequence is TGCGCCAGCAGCCAAGGGGAGGGCCGGGATACGCAGTATTTT. The rearrangement uses TRBV4-3 and TRBJ2-3, with TRBD2 matching 7 bases. This CDR3 has 14 residues. Germline CDR1 and CDR2: LGHNA and YSLEER. The V and J ends lost 1 base and 6 bases, in that order; junction bases with no gene match: 4.

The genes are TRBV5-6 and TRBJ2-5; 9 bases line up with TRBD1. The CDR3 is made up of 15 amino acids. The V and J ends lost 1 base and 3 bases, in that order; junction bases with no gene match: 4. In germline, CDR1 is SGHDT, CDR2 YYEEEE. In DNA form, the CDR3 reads TGTGCCAGCAGCTTGATCGACAGGGGGAAAGAGACCCAGTACTTC. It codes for CASSLIDRGKETQYF.

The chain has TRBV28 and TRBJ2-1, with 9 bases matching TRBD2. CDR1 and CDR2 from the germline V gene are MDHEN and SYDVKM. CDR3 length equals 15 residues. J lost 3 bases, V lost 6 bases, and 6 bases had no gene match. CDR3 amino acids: CASSLAGAGYNEQFF. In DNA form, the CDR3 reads TGTGCCAGCAGCTTAGCGGGAGCGGGCTACAATGAGCAGTTCTTC.

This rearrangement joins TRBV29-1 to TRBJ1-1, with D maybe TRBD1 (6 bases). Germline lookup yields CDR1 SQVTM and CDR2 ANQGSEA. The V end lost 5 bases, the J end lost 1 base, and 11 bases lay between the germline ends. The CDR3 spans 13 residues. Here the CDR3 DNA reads TGCAGCGTTCATTTGGGGGCGAACACTGAAGCTTTCTTT. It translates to CSVHLGANTEAFF.

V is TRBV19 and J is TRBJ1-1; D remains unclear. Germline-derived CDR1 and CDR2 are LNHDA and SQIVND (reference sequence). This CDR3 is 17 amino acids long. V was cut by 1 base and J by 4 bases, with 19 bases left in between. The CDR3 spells CASSIGWAFGRGTEAFF. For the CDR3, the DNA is TGTGCCAGTAGTATAGGGTGGGCCTTTGGACGGGGCACTGAAGCTTTCTTT.